This T cell receptor (beta chain) was sequenced in a study of T cell repertoires in cytomegalovirus infection. Study in general: Public TCR beta signature analysis indicated the presence of both CMV infection and matching HLA type. Broader study findings: It was HLA-C-restricted CMV-specific TCR beta clonotypes that dominated the response ex vivo.

Each CDR3 protein gets one entry after TCRdb re-called the reads with MiXCR. Among around 300,000 distinct CDR3 sequences listed, 25% were seen once. With regard to this clonotype: Its antigen is not identified.

This specimen was cultured PBMCs, taken from culture after CMV antigen stimulation. The sequence was obtained from a human donor in good health (CMV status not recorded). Some clones in this sample may be carry-over from other donors' samples.

The CDR3 DNA reads TGTGCCAGCAGCCAGCGCAGCGTCTCTGGAAACACCATATATTTT. Translation: CASSQRSVSGNTIYF. J is TRBJ1-3 and V is TRBV14; D is ambiguous. There are 15 residues in the CDR3. Germline V gene lookup returns CDR1 SGHDN and CDR2 FVKESK. V was trimmed by 3 bases and J by 0 bases, leaving 9 bases between them. The variable domain in full, completed from reference TRBV14 and TRBJ1-3, reads EAGVTQFPSHSVIEKGQTVTLRCDPISGHDNLYWYRRVMGKEIKFLLHFVKESKQDESGMPNNRFLAERTGGTYSTLKVQPAELEDSGVYFCASSQRSVSGNTIYFGEGSWLTVV.